This entry concerns a single TCR beta chain. The antigen is not known. A junction end diverges from the germline sequence, so it may reflect a read error. This sample stems from a study of blood T cells in healthy people across ages. Findings and limits, study-wide: Getting older went along with TCR beta diversity per million T cells dropping roughly linearly. Strongly correlated with naive T cell percentage was TCR beta diversity.

The authors ran a second PCR of about 6 to 11 cycles using a sample-barcoded 5' primer and a J-beta primer mix. TCRdb redid the calling of the 5' RACE reads with MiXCR, one entry per CDR3 protein. The sample carries more than 1.4 million distinct CDR3 sequences, 35% to 45% recorded once. The receptor was isolated from a woman aged 18-35 years in good health. The sequencing input was blood.

DNA of the CDR3: TGCGCCAGCAGCCAAGTGGGCCCGGGTAACTATGGCTACACCTTC. Translation gives CASSQVGPGNYGYTF. This chain connects TRBV14 to TRBJ1-2, with D unclear. This CDR3 contains 15 residues. The germline V gene has CDR1 SGHDN and CDR2 FVKESK.